Presented here are 21 T cell receptor beta chains from one specimen sequenced in a study of identical twins. TCRdb re-derived calls from the 5' RACE reads in MiXCR, one entry per CDR3 protein. The data show approximately 1.8 million distinct CDR3 sequences, with less than 35% seen just once and approximately 0.25% held by the top ten. Sample: cord blood. These receptors were taken from a newborn girl in good health.

The rearrangement uses TRBV7-2 and TRBJ1-1, with D maybe TRBD1 (5 bases). Germline V gives CDR1 SGHTA, CDR2 FQGNSA. This CDR3 spans 14 amino acids. V shed 5 bases and J shed 6 bases, with 16 bases lying between them. The CDR3, as DNA: TGTGCCAGCAGCATAGGCCAGGGAGTCGCTGAAGCTTTCTTT. Translating it yields CASSIGQGVAEAFF.

This clonotype came up many times. V gene TRBV5-1 combines with J gene TRBJ2-1; TRBD1 might be the D (5 bases). V lost 0 bases and J 7 bases, leaving 8 bases between the germline ends. The CDR3 loop spans 13 amino acids. Germline assignment: CDR1 SGHRS and CDR2 YFSETQ. The CDR3 protein is CASSLGQTNEQFF. The CDR3 nucleotides are TGCGCCAGCAGCTTGGGACAGACGAATGAGCAGTTCTTC.

This clonotype showed up just a few times. The chain recombines TRBV4-2 with TRBJ2-7, with 9 bases lining up with TRBD2. CDR3 size: 16 residues. In germline, CDR1 is LGHNA, CDR2 YNFKEQ. Trimming cost V 3 bases and J 2 bases; bases outside gene matches: 8. DNA of the CDR3: TGTGCCAGCAGCCACACTACTAGCGGGCCAACCTACGAGCAGTACTTC. Translating it yields CASSHTTSGPTYEQYF.

The chain couples TRBV30 to TRBJ2-2, with unresolved D. V was pared by 5 bases and J by 0 bases, with 1 base between. The CDR3 spans 11 residues. Germline V CDR1 and CDR2: GTSNPN, SVGIG (reference sequence). The CDR3 loop is CAWSNTGELFF. CDR3 coding DNA: TGTGCCTGGTCGAACACCGGGGAGCTGTTTTTT.

V gene TRBV2 combines with J gene TRBJ2-5, with D maybe TRBD2 (6 bases). The CDR3 runs 14 residues. Germline assignment: CDR1 SNHLY and CDR2 FYNNEI. V lost 7 bases and J 5 bases, leaving 17 bases between the germline ends. This CDR3 is CASMTDYIGETQYF. The DNA for the CDR3 is TGTGCCAGCATGACGGACTATATAGGCGAGACCCAGTACTTC.

The V gene is TRBV5-6, the J gene TRBJ2-7; D gene uncertain. This CDR3 is built from 15 residues. V lost 4 bases and J 2 bases, leaving 16 bases between the germline ends. Germline V gene sequence: CDR1 SGHDT, CDR2 YYEEEE. The CDR3 loop is CASSPPTRSTYEQYF. CDR3 DNA sequence: TGTGCCAGCAGCCCCCCGACAAGATCCACCTACGAGCAGTACTTC.

The chain links TRBV12-3 or TRBV12-4 to TRBJ2-7; a possible D gene is TRBD2 (7 bases). This CDR3 comprises 20 residues. V lost 1 base and J lost 2, with 27 bases in between. The chain's CDR3 is CASSLGWGTGSSGATYEQYF. CDR3 coding DNA: TGTGCCAGCAGTTTAGGATGGGGCACAGGGTCTAGCGGAGCCACCTACGAGCAGTACTTC.

This clonotype was seen only a few times. The V call is TRBV29-1, the J call TRBJ2-1; 8 nucleotides agree with TRBD2. In germline, CDR1 is SQVTM, CDR2 ANQGSEA. The CDR3 is 17 residues long. The V segment lost 0 bases and the J segment 0 bases; nucleotides outside the gene matches: 7. The CDR3 DNA is TGCAGCGTTGAAGATCTTGGGCTAGCGGGCTCCTACAATGAGCAGTTCTTC. As protein: CSVEDLGLAGSYNEQFF.

This clonotype was seen a few times. This sequence joins TRBV9 and TRBJ2-1; no firm D call. V was pared by 3 bases and J by 6 bases, with 7 bases between. The germline gives CDR1 SGDLS, CDR2 YYNGEE. CDR3 size: 12 residues. Here the CDR3 DNA reads TGTGCCAGCAGCGCCTACCCCAATGAGCAGTTCTTC. This encodes CASSAYPNEQFF.

V and J are TRBV30 and TRBJ1-1, with TRBD1 as a possible D gene (5 bases). This CDR3 contains 12 residues. The ends were cut back, 7 bases at V and 1 base at J, with 10 bases in the middle. CDR1 is GTSNPN and CDR2 is SVGIG in the germline V gene (reference sequence). CDR3 bases: TGTGCCTTCGGGACGCGGAACACTGAAGCTTTCTTT. This codes for CAFGTRNTEAFF.

This clonotype came up many times. The gene calls are TRBV6-5 and TRBJ2-7; 9 bases match TRBD1. The CDR3 runs to 14 residues. The junction had 4 bases not matched to a gene; V was cut back by 5 bases and J by 2 bases. Per the germline V gene, CDR1 is MNHEY and CDR2 is SVGAGI. This CDR3 reads CASSNRDRAYEQYF. For the CDR3, the DNA is TGTGCCAGCAGTAACCGGGACAGGGCCTACGAGCAGTACTTC.

This chain uses TRBV2 with TRBJ1-5; TRBD1 might be the D (5 bases). Germline V gene lookup returns CDR1 SNHLY and CDR2 FYNNEI. The CDR3 loop spans 17 amino acids. Trimming left V 6 bases short and J 4 bases short, with 22 bases between. CDR3 protein: CASSPTWGGDGNQPQHF. In nucleotides, the CDR3 is TGTGCCAGCAGCCCGACCTGGGGAGGGGACGGAAATCAGCCCCAGCATTTT.

This chain connects TRBV5-1 to TRBJ1-2; D perhaps matches TRBD1 (6 bases). CDR3 size: 16 residues. Germline V lookup: CDR1 SGHRS, CDR2 YFSETQ. V lost 3 bases, J lost 0 bases, and 15 bases lay in between. For the CDR3, the DNA is TGCGCCAGCAGCTCGGACCACAGGGCCCCTAACTATGGCTACACCTTC. It codes for CASSSDHRAPNYGYTF.

The chain combines TRBV5-6 with TRBJ2-3; tentative D call: TRBD2 (6 bases). Deletions cut 0 bases from V and 5 bases from J, with 19 bases between. CDR3 size: 17 residues. Germline CDR1 SGHDT, CDR2 YYEEEE. The CDR3 sequence is CASSLVSSAPGLDTQYF. The CDR3 DNA sequence: TGTGCCAGCAGCTTGGTCTCTAGCGCCCCAGGCCTAGATACGCAGTATTTT.

The chain employs TRBV28 and TRBJ2-5, with D uncertain. Germline V CDR1 and CDR2: MDHEN, SYDVKM. Trimming cost V 8 bases and J 9 bases, with 10 bases left between them. The CDR3 has 10 residues. The DNA for the CDR3 is TGTGCCAGCTCCGGCCGATCCCAGTACTTC. Translating gives CASSGRSQYF.

This chain links TRBV5-6 with TRBJ2-2, with no clear D. Germline assignment: CDR1 SGHDT and CDR2 YYEEEE. There are 16 residues in the CDR3. Trimming cost V 3 bases and J 1 base, with 13 bases left between them. The CDR3 here is CASSSTPLENTGELFF. In DNA, the CDR3 is TGTGCCAGCAGCTCGACACCTCTAGAGAACACCGGGGAGCTGTTTTTT.

Concerning this clonotype: This may be a read error, as it is one base from a much larger clone. This CDR3 reads CAISEWGQGSYEQFF. DNA for the CDR3: TGTGCCATCAGTGAGTGGGGACAGGGGTCCTACGAGCAGTTCTTC. The genes are TRBV10-3 and TRBJ2-1, with 10 bases lining up with TRBD1. This CDR3 is 15 amino acids long. Losses at the gene ends were 1 base for V and 10 bases for J; bases not matched to a gene: 7. In germline, CDR1 is ENHRY, CDR2 SYGVKD.

This clonotype showed up just a few times. This sequence joins TRBV5-1 and TRBJ2-3; possibly TRBD1 for D (5 bases). This CDR3 is 16 amino acids long. In germline, CDR1 is SGHRS, CDR2 YFSETQ. Trimming removed 0 bases from V and 4 bases from J, with 15 bases in between. DNA for the CDR3: TGCGCCAGCAGCTTGGGTACTACAAAAGGGGCAGATACGCAGTATTTT. It encodes CASSLGTTKGADTQYF.

The genes are TRBV3-1 and TRBJ2-7; D tentatively fits TRBD1 or TRBD2 (5 bases each). This CDR3 comprises 16 residues. Per germline, CDR1 LGHDT and CDR2 YNNKEL (reference sequence). The V gene lost 0 bases and the J gene lost 4 bases, with 16 bases spanning the gap. CDR3 region: CASSQEFRDRPYEQYF. The CDR3 coding sequence is TGTGCCAGCAGCCAAGAATTTAGGGACCGACCTTACGAGCAGTACTTC.

V gene TRBV28 combines with J gene TRBJ1-1, with D possibly being TRBD1 (5 bases). Germline V gene lookup returns CDR1 MDHEN and CDR2 SYDVKM. The CDR3 runs to 13 residues. Trimming stripped 2 bases from V and 10 bases from J, with 14 bases between. The CDR3 DNA reads TGTGCCAGCAGTTTAGGGTGGTCGCAGGGAGCTTTCTTT. Amino acid sequence: CASSLGWSQGAFF. The full variable domain, with the rest looked up from reference TRBV28 and TRBJ1-1, is DVKVTQSSRYLVKRTGEKVFLECVQDMDHENMFWYRQDPGLGLRLIYFSYDVKMKEKGDIPEGYSVSREKKERFSLILESASTNQTSMYLCASSLGWSQGAFFGQGTRLTVV.

The chain joins TRBV7-2 to TRBJ2-7, with 11 bases matching TRBD2. The CDR3 extends over 17 amino acids. CDR1 is SGHTA, CDR2 FQGNSA, per germline. J lost 0 bases, V lost 0 bases, and 4 bases had no gene match. The CDR3 nucleotides are TGTGCCAGCAGCTTAGCGTTTGGACTAGCGGGCTCCTACGAGCAGTACTTC. This encodes CASSLAFGLAGSYEQYF.